This T cell receptor beta chain was sequenced during a study of blood T cell repertoires in COVID-19. Study summary: The study drew acute and convalescent COVID-19 samples from the United States, Italy and Spain. T cells, B-cell-depleted T cells, or PBMCs provided the cDNA or gDNA that served as material.

Some clones are missing from TCRdb's copy, which holds only in-frame ones; the method was immunoSEQ multiplex PCR. The sample contains fewer than 300,000 clones, about nine tenths of which appear only once. Seattle patients were enrolled during active infection and followed longitudinally. The TCR originated in a woman aged 30 to 39 with COVID-19, enrolled during active disease. Sequenced input: peripheral blood.

As DNA, the CDR3 is TGTGCCAGCAGCCAAGACGGACAGGGAAATACGCAGTATTTT. Protein product: CASSQDGQGNTQYF. This rearrangement joins TRBV4-2 to TRBJ2-3; 8 bases line up with TRBD1. J lost 7 bases, V lost 0 bases, and 3 bases had no gene match. Germline lookup yields CDR1 LGHNA and CDR2 YNFKEQ. The CDR3 has 14 residues.